This TCR beta chain was sequenced for a study of regulatory T cells in long-lasting Graves disease. This CDR3 region has 16 residues. The germline V gene has CDR1 MDHEN and CDR2 SYDVKM. V was clipped by 5 bases and J by 4 bases; unmatched bases: 10. Described time point: newly diagnosed GD, antithyroid drugs for less than 3 months. RNA isolated from PBMCs was used to make the TCR library. In its sample, this clonotype was seen many times. The target antigen is unknown. The TCR beta library used iRepertoire HTBI primers with Arm-PCR amplification of CDR3. TCRdb reprocessed the multiplex PCR reads via MiXCR and lists one record per CDR3 protein. The table includes 550,000 to 700,000 distinct CDR3 sequences, roughly 16% detected once. Study-wide findings and caveats: With under 3,500 shared public clonotypes, persistent patients exceeded new patients, who shared about a thousand.

This same sample was also taken into another study, of T cells in Graves' hyperthyroidism and ophthalmopathy. That report notes: Patients between 18 and 65 years old had hyperthyroidism, newly diagnosed and lasting under 2 months. Primed by the HTBI set, a first-round RT-PCR was run on the TCR CDR3. Among clonotypes expanded in thyroid above 0.001, most were also found in blood.

Sequencing was performed on peripheral blood mononuclear cells (PBMCs), taken at new diagnosis, from a patient treated with antithyroid drugs. The genes are TRBV28 and TRBJ1-5, with 8 bases lining up with TRBD1. This TCR was sampled from a man between 18 and 29 years old with Graves disease. CDR3 in amino acids: CASSPPRTGRNQPQHF. The CDR3 region has the DNA TGTGCCAGCAGTCCACCGCGGACAGGGCGGAATCAGCCCCAGCATTTT.